Listed below are T cell receptor beta chains from one sample, sequenced in a study of T cells in Graves' hyperthyroidism and ophthalmopathy. TCRdb re-analysed the multiplex PCR reads in MiXCR, keeping a single row per CDR3 protein. This sample yields over 650,000 distinct CDR3 sequences, of which 45% are seen a single time; less than 9% belongs to the top ten. Specimen: peripheral blood or thyroid tissue (not recorded which). These TCRs come from an adult man with Graves' disease, either hyperthyroidism or ophthalmopathy (not recorded which). Both conserved end residues are part of each CDR3. Fields, in order: V gene, J gene, D gene, clone size, CDR3 DNA, CDR3 protein. A D gene is named only where the DNA matches it firmly. The size entry is marked missing in some rows and otherwise reads once, few, many or a size class.

TRBV7-4	TRBJ1-6	TRBD1	-	TGCGCCAGCAGCCCGTCGACAGGGCACTCCTATAATTCACCCCTCCACTTT	CASSPSTGHSYNSPLHF
TRBV29-1	TRBJ1-2	TRBD1	many	TGCAGCGCCGTGACAGGGGACTATGGCTACACCTTC	CSAVTGDYGYTF
TRBV24-1	TRBJ1-3	-	-	TGTGTCACCAGTGATTCCTTGGGGAACACCATATATTTT	CVTSDSLGNTIYF
TRBV5-4	TRBJ1-2	-	-	TGTGCCAGCAGCTTGGGAACGAGCAGGGACTACTATGGCTACACCTTC	CASSLGTSRDYYGYTF
TRBV19	TRBJ2-7	TRBD2	-	TGTGCCAGTAGTATGGGCGGGAGGGCCTACGAGCAGTACTTC	CASSMGGRAYEQYF
TRBV19	TRBJ1-4	-	few	TGTGCCAGTAGTGACCGGGACGGTAATGAAAAACTGTTTTTT	CASSDRDGNEKLFF
TRBV20-1	TRBJ2-7	TRBD2	few	TGCAGTGCTTCGGGACTAGCCCCCCAGAGGTCCTACGAGCAGTACTTC	CSASGLAPQRSYEQYF
TRBV12-3/TRBV12-4	TRBJ1-6	-	once	TGTGCCAGCAGTGGGGATCTGCTTTCACCCCTCCACTTT	CASSGDLLSPLHF
TRBV9	TRBJ1-4	-	few	TGTGCCAGTAGGAACGGACGCCTTGGAAAACTGTTTTTT	CASRNGRLGKLFF
TRBV5-1	TRBJ1-5	TRBD1	-	TGCGCCAGCAGTACCGGGACAGGGCATCAGCCCCAGCATTTT	CASSTGTGHQPQHF
TRBV7-9	TRBJ1-1	TRBD1	-	TGCGCCAGCAGCTTAGACGGGACAGGGGGGGTTGTTAAAGCTTTCTTT	CASSLDGTGGVVKAFF
TRBV5-1	TRBJ1-5	-	-	TGCGCCAGCGCCCTGGACCTCGGGACTAATCAGCCCCAGCATTTT	CASALDLGTNQPQHF
TRBV6-4	TRBJ1-1	-	-	TGTGCCAGCAGTGCTCTGACCCTAGTGAACACTGAAGCTTTCTTT	CASSALTLVNTEAFF
TRBV29-1	TRBJ1-5	-	-	TGCAGCGGGACAATGGCAGACCAGCATTTT	CSGTMADQHF
TRBV12-3/TRBV12-4	TRBJ1-5	TRBD1	many	TGTGCCAGCAGTTTATCAGGGGGGGATCAGCCCCAGCATTTT	CASSLSGGDQPQHF
TRBV6-1	TRBJ1-3	TRBD1	-	TGTGCCAGCAGTACAAAGACAGGGGTCTACGGAAACACCAGATATTTT	CASSTKTGVYGNTRYF
TRBV7-6	TRBJ2-5	TRBD2	-	TGTGCCAGCAGCTTAGTACTAGCGGGACGTTACCAAGAGACCCAGTACTTC	CASSLVLAGRYQETQYF
TRBV20-1	TRBJ2-7	-	-	TGCAGTGCTAGAGCGATTAGGGTTACCGAGCAGTACTTC	CSARAIRVTEQYF
TRBV12-3/TRBV12-4	TRBJ1-5	-	few	TGTGCCAGCGGAACAGACCTCAATCAGCCCCAGCATTTT	CASGTDLNQPQHF
TRBV4-1	TRBJ2-5	-	few	TGCGCCAGCAGCCAAGATCTGCCAGGGCAAGAGACCCAGTACTTC	CASSQDLPGQETQYF
TRBV2	TRBJ1-2	-	-	TGTGCCAGCAGTGAGACGGGCAGGGGTTACTATGGCTACACCTTC	CASSETGRGYYGYTF
TRBV4-1	TRBJ1-1	-	few	TGCGCCAGCAGCCAAACCACAGGACCGAACACTGAAGCTTTCTTT	CASSQTTGPNTEAFF
TRBV12-3/TRBV12-4	TRBJ2-5	TRBD1	many	TGTGCCAGCAGCACCGTCGGACAGGGTGAGGAGACCCAGTACTTC	CASSTVGQGEETQYF
TRBV6-5	TRBJ1-4	-	few	TGTGCCAGCAGTTACTTGAGGGCCGGCTATGAAAAACTGTTTTTT	CASSYLRAGYEKLFF
TRBV7-8	TRBJ2-6	-	-	TGTGCCAGCAGCTTAGACCAGGGGCCAGCCTACGTCCTGACTTTC	CASSLDQGPAYVLTF
TRBV10-3	TRBJ1-3	-	many	TGTGCCATCAGCACAGGGTCGAGCGACACCATATATTTT	CAISTGSSDTIYF
TRBV2	TRBJ1-1	-	many	TGTGCCAGCAGAGGAGCCCAGGGGCTAAACACTGAAGCTTTCTTT	CASRGAQGLNTEAFF
TRBV2	TRBJ2-6	TRBD1	-	TGTGCCAGCAGTTACCAGGGGGCGGGGGCCAACGTCCTGACTTTC	CASSYQGAGANVLTF
TRBV10-3	TRBJ2-7	-	many	TGTGCCATCAGTGACCCGACAGGCTCCTACGAGCAGTACTTC	CAISDPTGSYEQYF
TRBV7-2	TRBJ2-5	-	-	-	CACSVEQGAETQYF
TRBV6-4	TRBJ1-2	-	few	TGTGCCAGCTTAGCAGGGGCAGTTGGCTACACCTTC	CASLAGAVGYTF
TRBV14	TRBJ1-1	TRBD1	many	TGTGCCAGCAGCTATGCAGGGGGCACTGAAGCTTTCTTT	CASSYAGGTEAFF
TRBV10-3	TRBJ1-5	TRBD1	many	TGTGCCATCAGTGAGGTGGGGCAGGGGGTCGGCAATCAGCCCCAGCATTTT	CAISEVGQGVGNQPQHF
TRBV12-3/TRBV12-4	TRBJ1-6	-	once	TGTGCCAGCAGTTTAGGGGGGGTTTTGTCACCCCTCCACTTT	CASSLGGVLSPLHF
TRBV9	TRBJ1-6	-	-	TGTGCCAGCAGCTCCTCCGCCCCCGGGAGCTCCTATAATTCACCCCTCCACTTT	CASSSSAPGSSYNSPLHF
TRBV7-4	TRBJ1-4	TRBD1	few	TGTGCCAGCAGCTTCACAGGGGGCAATGAAAAACTGTTTTTT	CASSFTGGNEKLFF
TRBV7-6	TRBJ1-1	TRBD1	-	TGTGCCAGCAGCCAACAGGGGTTTGGCACTGAAGCTTTCTTT	CASSQQGFGTEAFF
TRBV24-1	TRBJ2-7	-	-	TGTGCCACCAGTGGAACGACAGGCTACGAGCAGTACTTC	CATSGTTGYEQYF
TRBV7-8	TRBJ1-5	TRBD1	many	TGTGCCAGCAGCCGCAGACAGGGTTACCAGCCCCAGCATTTT	CASSRRQGYQPQHF
TRBV7-9	TRBJ1-1	-	few	TGTGCCAGCAGCTTAAGGGCAAACCCTGACACTGAAGCTTTCTTT	CASSLRANPDTEAFF
TRBV5-6	TRBJ1-5	-	few	TGTGCCAGCAGCTTGGCGGACAGTCTAAATCAGCCCCAGCATTTT	CASSLADSLNQPQHF
TRBV7-9	TRBJ2-7	-	-	TGTGCCAGCAGCACCCCGGACGGTACCTACGAGCAGTACTTC	CASSTPDGTYEQYF
TRBV29-1	TRBJ2-2	-	-	TGCAGCGTTGAAGATCCGGCGGTGAACACCGGGGAGCTGTTTTTT	CSVEDPAVNTGELFF
TRBV19	TRBJ2-7	-	-	TGTGCCAGTAGTATCCCGGGGACCGAACCCTACGAGCAGTACTTC	CASSIPGTEPYEQYF
TRBV29-1	TRBJ1-4	-	many	TGCAGCGTTGAAGATCGATCCGGGAATGAAAAACTGTTTTTT	CSVEDRSGNEKLFF
TRBV25-1	TRBJ1-1	-	-	TGTGCCAGCGGTTACCGGATCAGTGAAGCTTTCTTT	CASGYRISEAFF
TRBV20-1	TRBJ2-3	-	-	TGCAGCGCCGAGGTCGATACGCAGTATTTT	CSAEVDTQYF
TRBV7-9	TRBJ2-5	-	-	TGTGCCAGCAGCCGCGCCCGAGTGGGCCGACAACAAGAGACCCAGTACTTC	CASSRARVGRQQETQYF
TRBV10-2	TRBJ1-1	-	many	TGCGCCAGCAGTGAGTGGGTTTTGAACACTGAAGCTTTCTTT	CASSEWVLNTEAFF
TRBV10-3	TRBJ2-5	TRBD2	-	TGTGCCATCAGTGAGGGGACTAGCGGGAAAGAGACCCAGTACTTC	CAISEGTSGKETQYF
TRBV25-1	TRBJ1-4	-	few	TGTGCCAGCAGTGATCCTCCGGGACAAAGTAATGAAAAACTGTTTTTT	CASSDPPGQSNEKLFF
TRBV7-8	TRBJ2-7	-	-	TGTGCCAGCACCCCGCTTGTTCAGGGGATTGGTGGGCAGTACTTC	CASTPLVQGIGGQYF
TRBV2	TRBJ1-6	TRBD1	many	TGTGCCAGCAGCCATGACAGGGCTTCACCCCTCCACTTT	CASSHDRASPLHF